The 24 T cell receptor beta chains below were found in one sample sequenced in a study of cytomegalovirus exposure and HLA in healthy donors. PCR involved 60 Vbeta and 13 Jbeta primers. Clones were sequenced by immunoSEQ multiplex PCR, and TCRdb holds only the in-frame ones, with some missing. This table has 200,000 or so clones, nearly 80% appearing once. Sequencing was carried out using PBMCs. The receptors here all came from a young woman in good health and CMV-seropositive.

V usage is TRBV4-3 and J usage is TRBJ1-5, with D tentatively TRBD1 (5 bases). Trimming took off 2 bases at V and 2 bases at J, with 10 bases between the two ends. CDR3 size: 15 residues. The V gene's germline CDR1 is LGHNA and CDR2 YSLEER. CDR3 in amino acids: CASSQRRGGNQPQHF. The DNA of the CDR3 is TGCGCCAGCAGCCAAAGGCGGGGGGGCAATCAGCCCCAGCATTTT.

The CDR3 sequence is CASSPWTGGGPQHF. DNA for the CDR3: TGTGCCAGCAGCCCCTGGACAGGCGGAGGGCCCCAGCATTTT. The chain couples TRBV9 to TRBJ1-5, with 7 bases fitting TRBD1. Germline V lookup: CDR1 SGDLS, CDR2 YYNGEE. Trimming at V came to 4 bases and at J to 9 bases, leaving 10 bases not matched to a gene. This CDR3 has 14 amino acids.

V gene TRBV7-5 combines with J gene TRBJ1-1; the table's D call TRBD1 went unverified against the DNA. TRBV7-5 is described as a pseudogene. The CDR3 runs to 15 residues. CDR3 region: CARSPLGQINTEAFF. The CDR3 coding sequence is TGTGCCAGAAGTCCCCTGGGACAGATTAACACTGAAGCTTTCTTT.

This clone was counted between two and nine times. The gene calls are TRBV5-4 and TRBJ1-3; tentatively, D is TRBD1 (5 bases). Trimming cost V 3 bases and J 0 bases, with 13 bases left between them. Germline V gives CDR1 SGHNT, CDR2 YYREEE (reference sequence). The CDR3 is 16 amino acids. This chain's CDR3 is CASSWGSRSSGNTIYF. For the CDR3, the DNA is TGTGCCAGCAGCTGGGGCAGCCGGAGCTCTGGAAACACCATATATTTT.

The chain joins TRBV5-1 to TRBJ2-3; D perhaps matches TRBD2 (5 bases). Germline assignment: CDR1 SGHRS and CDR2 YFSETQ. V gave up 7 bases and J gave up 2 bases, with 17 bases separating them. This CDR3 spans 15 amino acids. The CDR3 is CASVRSGSNTDTQYF. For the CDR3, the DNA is TGCGCCAGCGTGAGAAGCGGTTCAAACACAGATACGCAGTATTTT.

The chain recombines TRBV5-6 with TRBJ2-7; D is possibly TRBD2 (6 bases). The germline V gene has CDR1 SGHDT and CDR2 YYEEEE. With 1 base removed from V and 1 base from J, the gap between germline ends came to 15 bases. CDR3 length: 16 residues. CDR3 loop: CASSLLRGLDSYEQYF. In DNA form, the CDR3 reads TGTGCCAGCAGCTTGCTGCGGGGCCTCGATTCCTACGAGCAGTACTTC.

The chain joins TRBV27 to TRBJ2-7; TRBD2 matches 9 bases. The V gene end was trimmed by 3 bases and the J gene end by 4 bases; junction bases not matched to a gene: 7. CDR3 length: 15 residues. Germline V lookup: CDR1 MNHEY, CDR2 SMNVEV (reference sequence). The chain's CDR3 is CASSFRLAVDYEQYF. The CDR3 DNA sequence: TGTGCCAGCAGTTTTAGACTAGCGGTTGATTACGAGCAGTACTTC.

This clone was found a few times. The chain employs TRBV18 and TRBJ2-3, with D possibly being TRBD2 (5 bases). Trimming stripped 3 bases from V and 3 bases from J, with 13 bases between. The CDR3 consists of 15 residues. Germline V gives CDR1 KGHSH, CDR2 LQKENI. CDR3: CASSPLGRKTDTQYF. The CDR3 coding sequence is TGTGCCAGCTCACCGTTAGGGAGAAAAACAGATACGCAGTATTTT.

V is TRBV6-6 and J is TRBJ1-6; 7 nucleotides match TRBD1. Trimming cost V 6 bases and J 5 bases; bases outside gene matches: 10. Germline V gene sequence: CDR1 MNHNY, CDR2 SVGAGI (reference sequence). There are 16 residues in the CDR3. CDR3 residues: CASRNDREVNNSPLHF. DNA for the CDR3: TGTGCCAGCAGAAATGACAGGGAAGTAAATAATTCACCCCTCCACTTT.

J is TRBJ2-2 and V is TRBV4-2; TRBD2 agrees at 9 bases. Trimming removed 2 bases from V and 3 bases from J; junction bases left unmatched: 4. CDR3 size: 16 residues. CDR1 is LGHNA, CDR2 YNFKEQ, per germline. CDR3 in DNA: TGTGCCAGCAGCCAACTTCTAGCGGGATACACCGGGGAGCTGTTTTTT. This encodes CASSQLLAGYTGELFF.

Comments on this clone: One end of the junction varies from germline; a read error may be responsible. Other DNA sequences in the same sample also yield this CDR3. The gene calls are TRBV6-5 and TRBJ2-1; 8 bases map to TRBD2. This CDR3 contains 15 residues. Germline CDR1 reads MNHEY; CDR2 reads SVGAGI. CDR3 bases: TGTGCCAGCAGACCCACTAGCGGTAGCTACAATGAACAGTTCTTC. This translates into CASRPTSGSYNEQFF.

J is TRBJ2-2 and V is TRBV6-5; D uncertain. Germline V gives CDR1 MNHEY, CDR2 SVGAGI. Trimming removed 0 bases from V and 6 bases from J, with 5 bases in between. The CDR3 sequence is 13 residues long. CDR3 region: CASSYSGPGELFF. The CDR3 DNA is TGTGCCAGCAGTTACTCTGGCCCCGGGGAGCTGTTTTTT.

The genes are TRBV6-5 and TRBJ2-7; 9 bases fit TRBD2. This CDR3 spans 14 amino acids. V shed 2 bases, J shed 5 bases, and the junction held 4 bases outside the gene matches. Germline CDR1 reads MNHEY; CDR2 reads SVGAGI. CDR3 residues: CASSYGTSYHEQYF. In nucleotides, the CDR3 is TGTGCCAGCAGTTACGGGACTAGCTACCACGAGCAGTACTTC.

CDR3 region: CASSRAGGLLYEQYF. DNA of the CDR3: TGTGCCAGCTCGCGAGCGGGAGGGCTTCTCTACGAGCAGTACTTC. The J gene is TRBJ2-7, the V gene TRBV18, with TRBD2 matching 10 bases. Trimming cost V 6 bases and J 3 bases; bases outside gene matches: 8. Per germline, CDR1 KGHSH and CDR2 LQKENI. The CDR3 has 15 residues.

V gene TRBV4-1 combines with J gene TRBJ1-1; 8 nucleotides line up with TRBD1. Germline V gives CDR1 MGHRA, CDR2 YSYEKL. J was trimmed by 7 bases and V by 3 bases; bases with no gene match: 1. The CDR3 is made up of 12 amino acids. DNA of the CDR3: TGCGCCAGCAGCCAGGGGACAGGTGAAGCTTTCTTT. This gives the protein CASSQGTGEAFF.

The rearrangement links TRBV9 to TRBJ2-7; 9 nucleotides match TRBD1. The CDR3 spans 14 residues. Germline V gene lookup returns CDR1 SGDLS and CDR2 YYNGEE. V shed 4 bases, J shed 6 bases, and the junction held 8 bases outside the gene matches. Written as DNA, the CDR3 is TGTGCCAGCAGCTTCCGGGGACAGGGTTTCGAGCAGTACTTC. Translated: CASSFRGQGFEQYF.

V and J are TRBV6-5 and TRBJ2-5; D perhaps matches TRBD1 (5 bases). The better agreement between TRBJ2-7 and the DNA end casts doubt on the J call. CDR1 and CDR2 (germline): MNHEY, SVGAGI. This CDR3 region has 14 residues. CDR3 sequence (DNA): TGTGCCAGCAGTTACAGGGGTGGGTCCTACGAGCAGTACTTC. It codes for CASSYRGGSYEQYF.

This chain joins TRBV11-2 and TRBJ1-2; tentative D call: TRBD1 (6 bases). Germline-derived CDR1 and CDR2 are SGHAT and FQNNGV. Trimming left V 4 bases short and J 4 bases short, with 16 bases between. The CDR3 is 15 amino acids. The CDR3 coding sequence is TGTGCCAGCAGCTCTGGGTCCAGGACAGCCTATGGCTACACCTTC. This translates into CASSSGSRTAYGYTF.

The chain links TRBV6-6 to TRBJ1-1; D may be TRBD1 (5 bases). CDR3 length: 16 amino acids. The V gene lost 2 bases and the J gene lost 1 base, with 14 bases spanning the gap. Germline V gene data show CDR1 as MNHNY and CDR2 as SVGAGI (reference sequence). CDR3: CASSYEWGGSNTEAFF. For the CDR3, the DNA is TGTGCCAGCAGTTACGAGTGGGGGGGATCGAACACTGAAGCTTTCTTT.

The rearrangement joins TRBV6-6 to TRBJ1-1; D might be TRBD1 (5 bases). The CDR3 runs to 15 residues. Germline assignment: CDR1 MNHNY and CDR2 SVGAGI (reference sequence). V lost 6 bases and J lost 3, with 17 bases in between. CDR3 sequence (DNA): TGTGCCAGCAGCCTTAATTTCAGGGTGGACACTGAAGCTTTCTTT. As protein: CASSLNFRVDTEAFF.

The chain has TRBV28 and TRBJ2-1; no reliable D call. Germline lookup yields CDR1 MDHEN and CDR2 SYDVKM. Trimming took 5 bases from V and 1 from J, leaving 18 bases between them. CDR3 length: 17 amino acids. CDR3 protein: CASSPRLHIKSYNEQFF. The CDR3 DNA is TGTGCCAGCAGTCCCCGACTGCATATAAAGTCCTACAATGAGCAGTTCTTC.

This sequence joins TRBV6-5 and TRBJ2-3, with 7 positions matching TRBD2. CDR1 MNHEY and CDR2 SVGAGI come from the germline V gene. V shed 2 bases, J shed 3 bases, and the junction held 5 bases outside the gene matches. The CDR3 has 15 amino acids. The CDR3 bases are TGTGCCAGCAGTTACCTGGGGGGGACTACAGATACGCAGTATTTT. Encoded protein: CASSYLGGTTDTQYF.

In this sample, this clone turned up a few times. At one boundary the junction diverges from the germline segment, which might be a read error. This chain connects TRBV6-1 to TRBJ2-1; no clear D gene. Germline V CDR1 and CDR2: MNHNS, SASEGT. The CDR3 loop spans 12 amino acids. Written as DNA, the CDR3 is TGTGCCATCAGTCAACTATTCAATGAGCAGTTCTTC. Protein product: CAISQLFNEQFF.

CDR3 in amino acids: CASSPDIPQHF. CDR3 nucleotide sequence: TGTGCCAGCAGTCCCGACATTCCCCAGCATTTT. V usage is TRBV28 and J usage is TRBJ1-5, with D unresolved. The CDR3 spans 11 residues. V lost 5 bases to trimming and J lost 10 bases, with 9 bases between them. Germline V gene lookup returns CDR1 MDHEN and CDR2 SYDVKM.